This T cell receptor (beta chain) originates from a study of shared clonotypes between healthy human individuals. Caucasian adults residing in Nashville, Tennessee made up all the donors. The unsorted samples had roughly 86 million PBMCs used for genomic DNA. Here immunoSEQ multiplex PCR was the method, and the copy in TCRdb shows in-frame clones only, minus some. The data contain 450,000 to 600,000 clones, approximately 79% of them singletons. The CDR3 consists of 17 residues. The ends were cut back, 4 bases at V and 1 base at J, with 21 bases in the middle. Germline CDR1 is SGHDT and CDR2 is YYEEEE.

Material: PBMCs. The clonotype was recovered from a woman aged 40 to 50 in good health. Some clones in this sample may be carry-over from other donors' samples. This chain connects TRBV5-6 to TRBJ2-7, with a possible D match to TRBD2 (6 bases). CDR3 loop: CASSPRERHFPSYEQYF. In DNA form, the CDR3 reads TGTGCCAGCAGCCCCCGGGAGAGACATTTCCCATCCTACGAGCAGTACTTC.